The 17 T cell receptor beta chains listed next were all sequenced from one sample in a study of T cell responses to AZD1222 COVID-19 vaccine. Produced via immunoSEQ multiplex PCR; TCRdb's table is partial and in-frame only. The table lists about 270,000 clones, about 94% of them singletons. The material sequenced was peripheral blood, taken 28 days after the second AZD1222 dose. The source of these receptors is an adult who received the AZD1222 COVID-19 vaccine.

This chain uses TRBV29-1 with TRBJ1-1, with D uncertain. Germline values: CDR1 SQVTM, CDR2 ANQGSEA. There are 13 residues in the CDR3. V dropped 6 bases and J dropped 3 bases, with 14 bases sitting between them. CDR3 in DNA: TGCAGCGTGAGGCGTCTGGTGGACACTGAAGCTTTCTTT. Protein: CSVRRLVDTEAFF.

The chain joins TRBV19 to TRBJ1-5; 8 nucleotides align to TRBD1. Germline lookup yields CDR1 LNHDA and CDR2 SQIVND (reference sequence). This CDR3 contains 14 residues. Trimming cost V 7 bases and J 4 bases; bases outside gene matches: 6. In nucleotides, the CDR3 is TGTGCCAGTATGCTGGACAGGGAAAATCAGCCCCAGCATTTT. It codes for CASMLDRENQPQHF.

The V gene is TRBV9, the J gene TRBJ1-1, with D uncertain. Trimming removed 0 bases at V and 0 bases at J, with 6 bases between. This CDR3 region has 14 residues. The germline V gene has CDR1 SGDLS and CDR2 YYNGEE. In DNA, the CDR3 is TGTGCCAGCAGCGTAGGGGAGATGAACACTGAAGCTTTCTTT. Amino acid sequence: CASSVGEMNTEAFF. Full variable domain (missing parts from reference TRBV9 and TRBJ1-1): DSGVTQTPKHLITATGQRVTLRCSPRSGDLSVYWYQQSLDQGLQFLIQYYNGEERAKGNILERFSAQQFPDLHSELNLSSLELGDSALYFCASSVGEMNTEAFFGQGTRLTVV.

A note on this clone: Other DNA sequences in this sample translate to the same CDR3. The chain uses TRBV5-1 and TRBJ1-2; unclear D gene. The CDR3 is 13 amino acids. The germline V gene encodes CDR1 SGHRS and CDR2 YFSETQ. Trimming left V 0 bases short and J 2 bases short, with 5 bases between. The CDR3 DNA follows: TGCGCCAGCAGCTTGGGAGGGAACTATGGCTACACCTTC. Translated, it gives CASSLGGNYGYTF.

The V and J genes are TRBV12-3 or TRBV12-4 and TRBJ1-1; D is uncertain. The germline V and J ends were trimmed by 2 bases and 1 base, with 5 bases remaining between them. The CDR3 is 13 amino acids. CDR3 in DNA: TGTGCCAGCAGTTTATTCGAGAACACTGAAGCTTTCTTT. The encoded protein is CASSLFENTEAFF.

The V and J genes are TRBV14 and TRBJ2-7; TRBD1 matches at 8 bases. The CDR3 covers 15 residues. V lost 5 bases and J lost 2; bases outside the gene matches: 8. Germline CDR1 is SGHDN and CDR2 is FVKESK. The CDR3 loop reads CASSVGPGQAYEQYF. CDR3 nucleotides: TGTGCCAGCAGCGTCGGACCGGGACAGGCCTACGAGCAGTACTTC.

This clone was counted once. The rearrangement links TRBV12-3 or TRBV12-4 to TRBJ2-4; tentatively, D is TRBD1 or TRBD2 (5 bases each). CDR3 size: 13 residues. The V and J ends lost 7 bases and 5 bases respectively, with 12 bases between them. CDR3 in DNA: TGTGCCAGCACCCGGGACGGACAAAACATTCAGTACTTC. It encodes CASTRDGQNIQYF.

The rearrangement joins TRBV28 to TRBJ1-1, with D possibly matching TRBD1 (5 bases). Trimming removed 6 bases at V and 6 bases at J, with 17 bases between. The CDR3 is made up of 14 amino acids. Looked up from germline, CDR1 is MDHEN and CDR2 is SYDVKM. In DNA form, the CDR3 reads TGTGCCAGCAGGTCTCAGGGAACGGGGTCTGAAGCTTTCTTT. Translating it yields CASRSQGTGSEAFF.

The chain combines TRBV4-2 with TRBJ2-2; 12 bases fit TRBD2. With V trimmed by 0 bases and J by 4 bases, 9 bases remained unmatched. The germline V gene encodes CDR1 LGHNA and CDR2 YNFKEQ. The CDR3 runs 19 residues. In DNA, the CDR3 is TGTGCCAGCAGCCAAGATCAAGCTAGCGGGGGGGCGGCCACCGGGGAGCTGTTTTTT. This codes for CASSQDQASGGAATGELFF.

The chain carries TRBV21-1 and TRBJ2-7; TRBD1 is the table's D call and was not checked against the DNA. TRBV21-1 is noted as a pseudogene. CDR3 length: 15 residues. DNA of the CDR3: TGTGCCAGCAGCAAAAAACAGACGGCCGACAGAGAGCAGTACTTC. Its protein product is CASSKKQTADREQYF.

V is TRBV3-1 (or the pseudogene TRBV3-2) and J is TRBJ1-3; D is uncertain. The CDR3 runs to 13 residues. V was shortened by 0 bases and J by 9 bases, with 9 bases between the two germline ends. Germline CDR1 and CDR2: LGHDT and YNNKEL (reference sequence). The CDR3 DNA is TGTGCCAGCAGCCAAGAACCGGTTGGCACCATATATTTT. It yields the protein CASSQEPVGTIYF.

This clone was counted between two and nine times. J is TRBJ2-3 and V is TRBV18; D not certain. The V end lost 1 base, the J end lost 1 base, and 9 bases lay between the germline ends. CDR3 length: 15 residues. Germline values: CDR1 KGHSH, CDR2 LQKENI. The CDR3 DNA follows: TGTGCCAGCTCACCACTGGACGGTCGCACAGATACGCAGTATTTT. Protein sequence: CASSPLDGRTDTQYF.

The CDR3, as DNA: TGTGCCTTTGCCGGGGGAGTCAACACTGAAGCTTTCTTT. This gives the protein CAFAGGVNTEAFF. The chain uses TRBV7-4 and TRBJ1-1, with a tentative D call TRBD1 (5 bases). CDR1 SGHVT and CDR2 SQSDAQ come from the germline V gene. This CDR3 contains 13 residues. V was pared by 11 bases and J by 2 bases, with 15 bases between.

In DNA, the CDR3 is TGTGCCAGCAGCCTTGGGGACGCCTCGGGGGTTCAGCCCCAGCATTTT. Residues: CASSLGDASGVQPQHF. The chain has TRBV2 and TRBJ1-5, with D possibly TRBD1 on 5 matching bases. The CDR3 runs 16 residues. The ends were cut back, 6 bases at V and 6 bases at J, with 21 bases in the middle. In germline, CDR1 is SNHLY, CDR2 FYNNEI.

The chain has TRBV4-2 and TRBJ1-3; D remains unclear. The CDR3 is 16 residues long. V lost 2 bases and J lost 2, with 13 bases in between. CDR1 and CDR2 from the germline V gene are LGHNA and YNFKEQ. The CDR3 DNA is TGTGCCAGCAGCCAAAAAGGAATAAGCGCTGGAAACACCATATATTTT. It encodes CASSQKGISAGNTIYF.

J is TRBJ1-1 and V is TRBV5-6; no reliable D call. The germline CDR1 and CDR2 sequences are SGHDT and YYEEEE. CDR3 size: 14 residues. V gave up 4 bases and J gave up 4 bases, with 14 bases separating them. CDR3 loop: CASSRPLEVTEAFF. The CDR3 region has the DNA TGTGCCAGCAGCCGCCCCCTAGAAGTCACTGAAGCTTTCTTT. The full variable domain, rest sourced from reference TRBV5-6 and TRBJ1-1, is DAGVTQSPTHLIKTRGQQVTLRCSPKSGHDTVSWYQQALGQGPQFIFQYYEEEERQRGNFPDRFSGHQFPNYSSELNVNALLLGDSALYLCASSRPLEVTEAFFGQGTRLTVV.

V usage is TRBV5-4 and J usage is TRBJ2-3, with a tentative D call TRBD2 (5 bases). V lost 4 bases, J lost 9 bases, and 15 bases lay in between. Germline V gives CDR1 SGHNT, CDR2 YYREEE (reference sequence). The CDR3 contains 13 residues. DNA for the CDR3: TGTGCCAGCAGCCCGCCGACGGAGGCAACGCAGTATTTT. This sequence encodes CASSPPTEATQYF.